One and the same sample provided the 23 T cell receptor beta chains below, sequenced in a study of T cell repertoires in cytomegalovirus infection. From the reads, TCRdb called clonotypes with MiXCR, one entry per CDR3 protein. Here the sample spans a few hundred thousand distinct CDR3 sequences, roughly 23% being singletons. The sample comprised CD8+ T cells from PBMCs. These receptors all come from a human donor in good health (CMV status not recorded). Some clones in this sample may be carry-over from other donors' samples.

This chain uses TRBV2 with TRBJ1-1; the D is unclear. Germline values: CDR1 SNHLY, CDR2 FYNNEI. Trimming shortened V by 4 bases and J by 5 bases, and 11 bases separated the two germline ends. The CDR3 is made up of 13 amino acids. The CDR3 sequence is CASSVRRETEAFF. CDR3 DNA sequence: TGTGCCAGCAGTGTTAGGAGAGAGACTGAAGCTTTCTTT.

There are a few counts of this clonotype. This chain joins TRBV5-1 and TRBJ2-7; 7 nucleotides agree with TRBD2. Germline values: CDR1 SGHRS, CDR2 YFSETQ. J was trimmed by 5 bases and V by 1 base; bases with no gene match: 6. The CDR3 covers 14 residues. CDR3 nucleotides: TGCGCCAGCAGCTTGCTCGGGGGGTCCCACGAGCAGTACTTC. It codes for CASSLLGGSHEQYF.

This clonotype was seen at least ten times. The chain combines TRBV7-9 with TRBJ2-2; D call uncertain. The CDR3 consists of 12 residues. V gave up 3 bases and J gave up 10 bases, with 9 bases separating them. Germline V gene data show CDR1 as SEHNR and CDR2 as FQNEAQ (reference sequence). CDR3 in DNA: TGTGCCAGCAGCTTGGGTCTCGAGGAGCTGTTTTTT. Translating gives CASSLGLEELFF.

This clonotype turned up a few times. The J gene is TRBJ2-5, the V gene TRBV7-9; TRBD2 matches at 7 bases. CDR3 length: 16 amino acids. CDR1 is SEHNR, CDR2 FQNEAQ, per germline (reference sequence). V shed 3 bases, J shed 0 bases, and the junction held 7 bases outside the gene matches. For the CDR3, the DNA is TGTGCCAGCAGCTTCCCCCCTCGGGGGGACCAAGAGACCCAGTACTTC. Protein product: CASSFPPRGDQETQYF.

The J gene is TRBJ2-5, the V gene TRBV5-5, with D perhaps assigned TRBD1 or TRBD2 (5 bases each). Trimming pared 4 bases from V and 0 bases from J, leaving 10 bases between. In germline, CDR1 is SGHKS, CDR2 YYEKEE (reference sequence). The CDR3 is made up of 14 amino acids. CDR3 amino acids: CASSTGTDQETQYF. The CDR3 coding sequence is TGTGCCAGCAGCACCGGGACGGACCAAGAGACCCAGTACTTC.

This clonotype was detected a few times. V and J are TRBV19 and TRBJ1-5; 7 bases agree with TRBD1. Germline CDR1 and CDR2: LNHDA and SQIVND (reference sequence). The J segment lost 0 bases and the V segment lost 9 bases, leaving 11 bases of the junction unmatched. The CDR3 runs 16 residues. The CDR3 coding sequence is TGTGCCAGCTCGCAACCAGGGGGGTATAGCAATCAGCCCCAGCATTTT. Translated, it gives CASSQPGGYSNQPQHF. The full variable domain, rest sourced from reference TRBV19 and TRBJ1-5, is DGGITQSPKYLFRKEGQNVTLSCEQNLNHDAMYWYRQDPGQGLRLIYYSQIVNDFQKGDIAEGYSVSREKKESFPLTVTSAQKNPTAFYLCASSQPGGYSNQPQHFGDGTRLSIL.

This chain connects TRBV7-9 to TRBJ2-1, with D unclear. Germline lookup yields CDR1 SEHNR and CDR2 FQNEAQ (reference sequence). The V end lost 3 bases, the J end lost 5 bases, and 8 bases lay between the germline ends. The CDR3 sequence is 13 residues long. The DNA of the CDR3 is TGTGCCAGCAGCTTGGCCCCAGACAATGAGCAGTTCTTC. This translates into CASSLAPDNEQFF.

This clonotype was recorded many times. The chain carries TRBV19 and TRBJ2-1; D is unresolved. This CDR3 comprises 15 residues. V lost 5 bases and J lost 2, with 13 bases in between. The germline V gene has CDR1 LNHDA and CDR2 SQIVND (reference sequence). The CDR3 loop is CASSGSSSTYNEQFF. Here the CDR3 DNA reads TGTGCCAGTAGTGGAAGCTCCTCAACCTACAATGAGCAGTTCTTC.

In its sample, this clonotype was seen a few times. V gene TRBV6-5 combines with J gene TRBJ2-6, with D uncertain. Germline CDR1 reads MNHEY; CDR2 reads SVGAGI. This CDR3 has 17 amino acids. V lost 0 bases, J lost 3 bases, and 12 bases lay in between. The CDR3 is CASSYSRTLGGANVLTF. The CDR3 DNA follows: TGTGCCAGCAGTTACTCGAGAACCCTCGGTGGGGCCAACGTCCTGACTTTC.

The chain couples TRBV4-2 to TRBJ2-7; D may be TRBD1 or TRBD2 (6 bases each). Looked up from germline, CDR1 is LGHNA and CDR2 is YNFKEQ. The germline V and J ends were trimmed by 0 bases and 7 bases, with 13 bases remaining between them. The CDR3 sequence is 14 residues long. CDR3 region: CASSQEWGAGEQYF. The CDR3 bases are TGTGCCAGCAGCCAAGAATGGGGGGCAGGTGAGCAGTACTTC.

The genes are TRBV6-5 and TRBJ2-3; D might be TRBD1 (6 bases). Trimming shortened V by 2 bases and J by 3 bases, and 9 bases separated the two germline ends. The CDR3 has 14 amino acids. Germline CDR1 is MNHEY and CDR2 is SVGAGI. The CDR3 protein is CASSYGQPTDTQYF. The CDR3 region has the DNA TGTGCCAGCAGTTACGGACAGCCTACAGATACGCAGTATTTT.

This clonotype has just a few counts. The V gene is TRBV6-5, the J gene TRBJ2-4; D ambiguous. Trimming took 4 bases from V and 6 from J, leaving 7 bases between them. The CDR3 totals 12 residues. Germline CDR1 and CDR2: MNHEY and SVGAGI. The CDR3 nucleotides read TGTGCCAGCAGTTTAAATGGAAACATTCAGTACTTC. Translation gives CASSLNGNIQYF.

This chain uses TRBV19 with TRBJ1-1; possibly TRBD1 for D (5 bases). Trimming cost V 4 bases and J 7 bases, with 7 bases left between them. The CDR3 runs to 11 residues. The V gene's germline CDR1 is LNHDA and CDR2 SQIVND (reference sequence). The CDR3 bases are TGTGCCAGTAGTAGGGGCAATGAAGCTTTCTTT. Encoded protein: CASSRGNEAFF.

This clonotype was found a few times. This chain connects TRBV20-1 to TRBJ1-1; D possibly corresponds to TRBD1 (5 bases). V was trimmed by 1 base and J by 3 bases, leaving 15 bases between them. The CDR3 runs to 15 residues. Looked up from germline, CDR1 is DFQATT and CDR2 is SNEGSKA (reference sequence). This chain's CDR3 is CSARGKGIVDTEAFF. The CDR3 bases are TGCAGTGCTAGAGGTAAGGGGATCGTGGACACTGAAGCTTTCTTT.

The chain employs TRBV7-9 and TRBJ2-1; 9 nucleotides match TRBD2. The CDR3 covers 15 residues. Germline CDR1 and CDR2: SEHNR and FQNEAQ (reference sequence). The J segment lost 8 bases and the V segment lost 8 bases, leaving 13 bases of the junction unmatched. The CDR3: CASRAQGGGEDEQFF. DNA for the CDR3: TGTGCCAGCCGCGCCCAGGGCGGGGGGGAAGATGAGCAGTTCTTC.

This clonotype has just a few counts. The chain uses TRBV3-1 and TRBJ1-2; no clear D gene. The CDR3 is 13 amino acids. Trimming took 4 bases from V and 2 from J, leaving 8 bases between them. CDR1 and CDR2 (germline): LGHDT, YNNKEL (reference sequence). CDR3 residues: CASSPAGNYGYTF. DNA of the CDR3: TGTGCCAGCAGCCCGGCGGGGAACTATGGCTACACCTTC.

The gene calls are TRBV20-1 and TRBJ2-5, with 11 bases lining up with TRBD2. The trim removed 6 bases at V and 2 bases at J, leaving 14 bases unmatched. CDR3 length: 17 residues. Per the germline V gene, CDR1 is DFQATT and CDR2 is SNEGSKA (reference sequence). The CDR3 reads CSARRLAGGERQETQYF. In DNA form, the CDR3 reads TGCAGTGCGAGGAGGCTAGCGGGGGGTGAGCGTCAAGAGACCCAGTACTTC.

This clonotype was seen a few times. The chain combines TRBV7-2 with TRBJ2-3, with TRBD2 identical over 10 bases. V trimming: 5 bases; J trimming: 3 bases; junction bases outside the gene matches: 8. The length of the CDR3 is 16 residues. The V gene's germline CDR1 is SGHTA and CDR2 FQGNSA. CDR3 sequence: CASSLNSGGITDTQYF. The CDR3, as DNA: TGTGCCAGCAGCCTTAATAGCGGGGGGATAACAGATACGCAGTATTTT.

The chain combines TRBV29-1 with TRBJ2-5, with no clear D. This CDR3 is built from 12 residues. The V end lost 1 base, the J end lost 5 bases, and 8 bases lay between the germline ends. Germline CDR1 is SQVTM and CDR2 is ANQGSEA. The CDR3 coding sequence is TGCAGCGTTGAAGGCGATGAGGAGACCCAGTACTTC. Protein: CSVEGDEETQYF. Drawing the rest from reference TRBV29-1 and TRBJ2-5, the complete variable domain is SAVISQKPSRDICQRGTSLTIQCQVDSQVTMMFWYRQQPGQSLTLIATANQGSEATYESGFVIDKFPISRPNLTFSTLTVSNMSPEDSSIYLCSVEGDEETQYFGPGTRLLVL.

This clonotype was seen many times. This chain joins TRBV6-1 and TRBJ2-2; 8 nucleotides line up with TRBD1. CDR3 length: 16 amino acids. The J segment lost 4 bases and the V segment lost 0 bases, leaving 4 bases of the junction unmatched. Germline CDR1 MNHNS, CDR2 SASEGT. Here the CDR3 reads CASSEADRETTGELFF. The CDR3 DNA sequence: TGTGCCAGCAGTGAAGCGGACAGGGAAACCACCGGGGAGCTGTTTTTT.

Worth noting for this clonotype: This may arise from a read error, as a much more abundant clone is one base away. V is TRBV4-1 and J is TRBJ1-2, with D unresolved. The CDR3 spans 16 residues. Germline V lookup: CDR1 MGHRA, CDR2 YSYEKL. Written as DNA, the CDR3 is TGCGCCAGCCGCCAAGATATCACCGGAGCTAACTATGGCTACACCTTC. Translated: CASRQDITGANYGYTF.

This clonotype was counted only a few times. This rearrangement joins TRBV7-9 to TRBJ1-4; no firm D call. The CDR3 totals 12 residues. The ends were cut back, 2 bases at V and 7 bases at J, with 5 bases in the middle. Germline CDR1 and CDR2: SEHNR and FQNEAQ (reference sequence). The CDR3 nucleotides are TGTGCCAGCAGCTTAATGGGTGAAAAACTGTTTTTT. Translating gives CASSLMGEKLFF.

The chain recombines TRBV29-1 with TRBJ2-1; either TRBD1 or TRBD2 may supply D (6 bases each). The V and J ends lost 4 bases and 8 bases respectively, with 18 bases between them. Per the germline V gene, CDR1 is SQVTM and CDR2 is ANQGSEA. The CDR3 is made up of 14 amino acids. The CDR3: CSVGGRGVGHEQFF. CDR3 coding DNA: TGCAGCGTTGGGGGTAGGGGGGTGGGCCATGAGCAGTTCTTC.